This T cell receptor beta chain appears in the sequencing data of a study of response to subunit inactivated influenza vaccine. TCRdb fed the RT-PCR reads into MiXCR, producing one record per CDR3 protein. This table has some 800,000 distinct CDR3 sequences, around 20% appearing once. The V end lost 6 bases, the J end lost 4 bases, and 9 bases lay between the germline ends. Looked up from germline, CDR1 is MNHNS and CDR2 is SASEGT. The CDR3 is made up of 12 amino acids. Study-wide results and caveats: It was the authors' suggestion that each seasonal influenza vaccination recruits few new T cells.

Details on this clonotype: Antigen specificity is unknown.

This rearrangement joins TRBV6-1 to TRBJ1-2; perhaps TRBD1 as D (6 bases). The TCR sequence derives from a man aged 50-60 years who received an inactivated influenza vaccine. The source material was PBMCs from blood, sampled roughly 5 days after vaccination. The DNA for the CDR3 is TGTGCCAGCAGAGAACAGGGCTATGGCTACACCTTC. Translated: CASREQGYGYTF.